This T cell receptor (beta chain) was recovered during a study of CD8+ T cells in alopecia areata. RNA was isolated and reverse transcribed to cDNA, the sequencing template. Sequenced by immunoSEQ multiplex PCR; TCRdb stores in-frame clones only, minus some. The table shows 130,000 or so clones, with 60% to 65% occurring only once. The CDR3 runs to 13 residues. Trimming shortened V by 6 bases and J by 5 bases, and 11 bases separated the two germline ends. Per the germline V gene, CDR1 is ENHRY and CDR2 is SYGVKD. Treatment indicated: oral pan-JAK inhibitor, 5-10 mg twice daily. The clonotype was recovered from a human donor with alopecia areata. The specimen comprised CD4+ T cells sorted from blood, sampled at week 4, from a patient treated with tofacitinib. The chain joins TRBV10-3 to TRBJ1-5; a weak D match, TRBD1 (5 bases). CDR3: CAIRGTQDQPQHF. DNA of the CDR3: TGTGCCATCAGAGGGACCCAAGATCAGCCCCAGCATTTT.